This T cell receptor (beta chain) emerged from a study of blood T cell repertoires in COVID-19. Study background: Sites across the United States, Italy and Spain contributed samples from acute and convalescent COVID-19.

Sequencing used immunoSEQ multiplex PCR; TCRdb keeps in-frame clones, though not all of them. The table records around 250,000 clones, around 89% of them present only once. Specimen: PBMCs or T cells enriched from blood (not recorded which). This TCR was sampled from a woman aged 25 to 39 with acute COVID-19.

This CDR3 is CASRPTQNFTGKSNQPQHF. For the CDR3, the DNA is TGTGCCAGCAGACCTACTCAAAACTTTACAGGGAAGAGCAATCAGCCCCAGCATTTT. The rearrangement joins TRBV3-1 (or the pseudogene TRBV3-2) to TRBJ1-5; maybe TRBD1 (6 bases). The V end lost 6 bases, the J end lost 1 base, and 25 bases lay between the germline ends. The CDR3 contains 19 residues. Germline CDR1 LGHDT, CDR2 YNNKEL (reference sequence).